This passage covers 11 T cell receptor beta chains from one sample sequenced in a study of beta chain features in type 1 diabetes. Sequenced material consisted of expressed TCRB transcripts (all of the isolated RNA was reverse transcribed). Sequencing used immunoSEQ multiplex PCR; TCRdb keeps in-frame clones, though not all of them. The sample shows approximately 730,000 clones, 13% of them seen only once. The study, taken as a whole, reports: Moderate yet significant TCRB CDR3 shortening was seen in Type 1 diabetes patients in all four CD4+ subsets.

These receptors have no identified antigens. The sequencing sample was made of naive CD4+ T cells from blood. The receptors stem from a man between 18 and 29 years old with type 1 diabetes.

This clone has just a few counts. The CDR3 nucleotides read TGTGCCTGGAGCACAGGGTGGGCCTACGAGCAGTACTTC. As protein: CAWSTGWAYEQYF. The chain carries TRBV30 and TRBJ2-7; a weak D match, TRBD1 (6 bases). The germline gives CDR1 GTSNPN, CDR2 SVGIG (reference sequence). The CDR3 runs to 13 residues. The germline V and J ends were trimmed by 3 bases and 2 bases, with 11 bases remaining between them.

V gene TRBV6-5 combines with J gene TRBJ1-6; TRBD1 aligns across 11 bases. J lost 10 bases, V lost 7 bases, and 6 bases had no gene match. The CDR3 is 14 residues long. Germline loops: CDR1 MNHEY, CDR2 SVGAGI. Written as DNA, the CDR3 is TGTGCCAGCAACTATGGGACAGGGGGATCACCCCTCCACTTT. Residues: CASNYGTGGSPLHF.

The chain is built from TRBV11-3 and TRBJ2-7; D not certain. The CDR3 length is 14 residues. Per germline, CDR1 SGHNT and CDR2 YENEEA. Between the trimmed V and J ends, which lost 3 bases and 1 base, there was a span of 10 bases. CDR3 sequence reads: CASSFRRLSYEQYF. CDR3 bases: TGTGCCAGCAGCTTCCGACGTTTGTCCTACGAGCAGTACTTC. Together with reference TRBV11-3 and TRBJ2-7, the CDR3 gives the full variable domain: EAGVVQSPRYKIIEKKQPVAFWCNPISGHNTLYWYLQNLGQGPELLIRYENEEAVDDSQLPKDRFSAERLKGVDSTLKIQPAELGDSAVYLCASSFRRLSYEQYFGPGTRLTVT.

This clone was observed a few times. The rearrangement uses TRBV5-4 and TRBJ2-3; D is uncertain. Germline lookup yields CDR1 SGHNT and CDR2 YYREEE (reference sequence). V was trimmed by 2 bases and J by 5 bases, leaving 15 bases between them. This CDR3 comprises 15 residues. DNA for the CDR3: TGTGCCAGCAGCTTTAACGGGCTGGGGTTAGATACGCAGTATTTT. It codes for CASSFNGLGLDTQYF.

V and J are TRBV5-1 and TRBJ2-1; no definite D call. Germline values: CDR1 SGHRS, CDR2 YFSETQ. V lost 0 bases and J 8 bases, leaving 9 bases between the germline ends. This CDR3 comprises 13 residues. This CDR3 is CASSLGDRDEQFF. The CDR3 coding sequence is TGCGCCAGCAGCTTGGGGGATCGTGATGAGCAGTTCTTC.

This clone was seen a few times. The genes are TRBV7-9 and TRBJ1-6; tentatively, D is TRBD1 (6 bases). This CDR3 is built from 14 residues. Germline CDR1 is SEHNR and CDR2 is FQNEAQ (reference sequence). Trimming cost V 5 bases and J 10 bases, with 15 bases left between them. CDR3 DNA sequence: TGTGCCAGCAGCCGACAGGAACTGCGGTCACCCCTCCACTTT. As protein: CASSRQELRSPLHF.

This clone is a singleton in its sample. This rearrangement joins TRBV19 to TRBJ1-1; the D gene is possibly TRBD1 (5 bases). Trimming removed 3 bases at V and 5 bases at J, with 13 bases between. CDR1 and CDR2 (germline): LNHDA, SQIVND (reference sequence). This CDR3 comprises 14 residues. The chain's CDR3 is CASSIGGLRTEAFF. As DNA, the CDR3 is TGTGCCAGTAGTATCGGGGGACTGAGGACTGAAGCTTTCTTT.

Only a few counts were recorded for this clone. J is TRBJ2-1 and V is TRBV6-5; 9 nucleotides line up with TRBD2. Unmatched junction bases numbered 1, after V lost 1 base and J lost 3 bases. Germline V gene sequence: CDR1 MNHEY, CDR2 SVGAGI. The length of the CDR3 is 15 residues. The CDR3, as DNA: TGTGCCAGCAGTTACTATAGCGGGGGCTACAATGAGCAGTTCTTC. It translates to CASSYYSGGYNEQFF.

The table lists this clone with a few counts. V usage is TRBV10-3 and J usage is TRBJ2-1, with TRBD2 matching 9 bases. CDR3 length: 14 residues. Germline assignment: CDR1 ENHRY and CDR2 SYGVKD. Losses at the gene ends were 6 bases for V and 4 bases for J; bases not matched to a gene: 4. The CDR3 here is CAIRGLAEYNEQFF. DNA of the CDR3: TGTGCCATCAGGGGACTAGCCGAGTACAATGAGCAGTTCTTC.

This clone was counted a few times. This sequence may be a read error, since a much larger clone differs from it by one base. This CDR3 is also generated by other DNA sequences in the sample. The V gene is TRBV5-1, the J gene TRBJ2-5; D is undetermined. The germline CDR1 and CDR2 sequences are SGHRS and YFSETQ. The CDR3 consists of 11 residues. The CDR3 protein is CASSFQETQYF. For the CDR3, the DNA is TGTGCCAGCAGCTTTCAAGAGACCCAGTACTTC.

CDR3 nucleotide sequence: TGTGCCAGCAGCCTCTGGACAGGTACCTACGAGCAGTACTTC. Encoded protein: CASSLWTGTYEQYF. The rearrangement uses TRBV7-2 and TRBJ2-7; 7 bases map to TRBD1. The CDR3 spans 14 residues. CDR1 is SGHTA and CDR2 is FQGNSA in the germline V gene. J gave up 2 bases and V 5 bases, and 6 bases lay outside the gene matches.